This is a list of T cell receptor beta chains from one sample in a study of T cell responses to AZD1222 COVID-19 vaccine. Using immunoSEQ multiplex PCR, the repertoire was profiled, and TCRdb retains in-frame clones only, with some absent. In the table there are some 150,000 clones, approximately 86% of which are singletons. Sequences were derived from peripheral blood, sampled 28 days after the second AZD1222 dose. These receptors were obtained from an adult who received the AZD1222 COVID-19 vaccine. Both conserved end residues are part of each CDR3. The order of the fields is V gene, D gene, clone size, J gene, CDR3 DNA, CDR3 protein. The D gene is left open where the match is weak. Some rows have no size entry. The others give once, few or many, or a class for an expanded clone.

TRBV5-1	TRBD1	.	TRBJ1-4	TGCGCCAGCAGCACGGGACAGGGTTGGACTAATGAAAAACTGTTTTTT	CASSTGQGWTNEKLFF
TRBV2	.	.	TRBJ2-3	TGTGCCAGCAGTGGGGCGCGACAAACTAGCACAGATACGCAGTATTTT	CASSGARQTSTDTQYF
TRBV10-3	.	once	TRBJ1-4	TGTGCCATCAGTGAGCGGATTACAAAAAATGAAAAACTGTTTTTT	CAISERITKNEKLFF
TRBV19	TRBD1	once	TRBJ2-7	TGTGCCAGTTCGGGACAGGGGGCGTCCCACTCCTACGAGCAGTACTTC	CASSGQGASHSYEQYF
TRBV27	.	.	TRBJ1-5	TGTGCCAGCAGCCTCCAGGGGAATCAGCCCCAGCATTTT	CASSLQGNQPQHF
TRBV12-3/TRBV12-4	.	.	TRBJ1-1	TGTGCCAGCTCCCGCGGACGGCCTTTCTTT	CASSRGRPFF
TRBV7-9	.	few	TRBJ2-6	TGTGCCAGCAGCTCACCTTATGGTGGGGCCAACGTCCTGACTTTC	CASSSPYGGANVLTF
TRBV20-1	TRBD1	.	TRBJ1-5	TGCAGTGCTAGTCGGACAGGGAGCAATCAGCCCCAGCATTTT	CSASRTGSNQPQHF
TRBV12-3/TRBV12-4	.	.	TRBJ1-2	TGTGCCAGCAGTGCGCAGGTGCTCATGCGCACCTTC	CASSAQVLMRTF
TRBV2	.	.	TRBJ1-2	TGTGCCAGCAGTGAAGGCTGGGCGAGTTACTATGGCTACACCTTC	CASSEGWASYYGYTF
TRBV5-1	TRBD1	.	TRBJ1-5	TGCGCCAGCAGCCAATGGCTAGGGACAGGGGAGGGAAGCAATCAGCCCCAGCATTTT	CASSQWLGTGEGSNQPQHF
TRBV18	.	.	TRBJ1-2	TGTGCCAGCTCACCAATTCAGGGGTCTGACGGCTACACCTTC	CASSPIQGSDGYTF
TRBV25-1	.	.	TRBJ2-3	TGTGCCAGCAGTGAAACCCCCGTTAGCACAGATACGCAGTATTTT	CASSETPVSTDTQYF
TRBV4-2	.	.	TRBJ1-2	TGTGCCAGCAGCCAAGCAGAGGGGGGGCTAGACTTAGCTCTTAACTATGGCTACACCTTC	CASSQAEGGLDLALNYGYTF
TRBV20-1	.	.	TRBJ1-2	TGCAGTGCTGAGCGTCCTTATGGCTACACCTTC	CSAERPYGYTF
TRBV6-5	.	.	TRBJ2-5	TGTGCCAGCAGGAAGTGGGTCCAAGAGACCCAGTACTTC	CASRKWVQETQYF
TRBV7-2	.	.	TRBJ2-2	TGTGCCAGCAGCTTAGATGGGGGCCCCTCCCCCGGGGAGCTGTTTTTT	CASSLDGGPSPGELFF
TRBV21-1	.	.	TRBJ1-1	TGTGCCAGCAGCAAAGTCTCCGAGGGACAGTGGAACACTGAAGCTTTCTTT	CASSKVSEGQWNTEAFF
TRBV12-3/TRBV12-4	TRBD1	.	TRBJ2-1	TGTGCCAGCCGGGACAGCTACAATGAGCAGTTCTTC	CASRDSYNEQFF
TRBV11-2	TRBD2	.	TRBJ2-7	TGTGCCAGCAGCCCTCTAGCGGGAGCGGGGGAGCAGTACTTC	CASSPLAGAGEQYF
TRBV7-8	TRBD2	.	TRBJ2-1	TGTGCCAGCAGCACTACTAGCGGGGGGTACAATGAGCAGTTCTTC	CASSTTSGGYNEQFF
TRBV7-6	TRBD1	.	TRBJ1-1	TGTGCCAGCAGCTTAATGCAGGGGGGGGCGAACACTGAAGCTTTCTTT	CASSLMQGGANTEAFF